A single sample gave rise to the 31 T cell receptor beta chains below, sequenced in a study of cytomegalovirus exposure and HLA in healthy donors. 13 Jbeta primers and 60 Vbeta primers were used for the PCR. Some clones are missing from TCRdb's copy, which holds only in-frame ones; the method was immunoSEQ multiplex PCR. The sample lists roughly 80,000 clones, 70% to 85% occurring once. Sequenced input: PBMCs. The receptors here all came from a woman aged 50 to 60 in good health and CMV-seronegative.

The J gene is TRBJ2-3, the V gene TRBV9; no clear D. Germline-derived CDR1 and CDR2 are SGDLS and YYNGEE. Trimming took 0 bases from V and 3 from J, leaving 11 bases between them. This CDR3 comprises 15 residues. The CDR3 nucleotides read TGTGCCAGCAGCGTAGGTGGCGGCGCGACAGATACGCAGTATTTT. It translates to CASSVGGGATDTQYF.

The V gene is TRBV15, the J gene TRBJ2-2; D might be TRBD2 (5 bases). The V end was cut by 1 base, the J end by 1 base, with 7 bases between. Germline loops: CDR1 LNHNV, CDR2 YYDKDF (reference sequence). The length of the CDR3 is 15 residues. The CDR3 DNA follows: TGTGCCACCAGCAGAGGACTAATGAACACCGGGGAGCTGTTTTTT. Translated: CATSRGLMNTGELFF.

The chain has TRBV9 and TRBJ2-1; 11 bases line up with TRBD2. The CDR3 loop spans 16 amino acids. The junction had 8 bases not matched to a gene; V was cut back by 0 bases and J by 9 bases. CDR1 and CDR2 from the germline V gene are SGDLS and YYNGEE. The CDR3 spells CASSVDLAGGAGEQFF. As DNA, the CDR3 is TGTGCCAGCAGCGTAGACCTAGCGGGGGGAGCGGGTGAGCAGTTCTTC.

This clone was seen only once. This chain uses TRBV20-1 with TRBJ2-7; D unclear. This CDR3 has 11 amino acids. Germline V CDR1 and CDR2: DFQATT, SNEGSKA (reference sequence). The V end lost 7 bases, the J end lost 4 bases, and 11 bases lay between the germline ends. CDR3 region: CSVEDGYEQYF. The CDR3, as DNA: TGCAGTGTAGAGGATGGGTACGAGCAGTACTTC.

J is TRBJ1-1 and V is TRBV28; tentatively, D is TRBD1 (6 bases). CDR3 length: 16 amino acids. V dropped 4 bases and J dropped 2 bases, with 17 bases sitting between them. Germline CDR1 is MDHEN and CDR2 is SYDVKM. The DNA for the CDR3 is TGTGCCAGCAGTTATTCCTTACAGGGTGTAAACACTGAAGCTTTCTTT. This encodes CASSYSLQGVNTEAFF.

In this sample, this clone turned up a few times. J is TRBJ2-3 and V is TRBV7-6; 10 bases align to TRBD2. The CDR3 is 15 residues long. Germline loops: CDR1 SGHVS, CDR2 FNYEAQ. The junction had 4 bases not matched to a gene; V was cut back by 5 bases and J by 2 bases. The CDR3 nucleotides read TGTGCCAGCAGCAAACTAGCGGGGCCCACAGATACGCAGTATTTT. It codes for CASSKLAGPTDTQYF.

J is TRBJ1-2 and V is TRBV6-5; D not resolved. CDR1 is MNHEY, CDR2 SVGAGI, per germline. Trimming pared 5 bases from V and 0 bases from J, leaving 10 bases between. The CDR3 covers 14 residues. CDR3 in DNA: TGTGCCAGCAGTCTGGGGAGAGCTAACTATGGCTACACCTTC. Protein: CASSLGRANYGYTF.

The V call is TRBV27, the J call TRBJ1-6; 7 bases match TRBD1. V was clipped by 2 bases and J by 10 bases; unmatched bases: 5. This CDR3 is built from 14 residues. Germline loops: CDR1 MNHEY, CDR2 SMNVEV (reference sequence). The CDR3 reads CASSLTGDGSPLHF. Here the CDR3 DNA reads TGTGCCAGCAGTTTAACAGGGGACGGATCACCCCTCCACTTT.

The V gene is TRBV6-6, the J gene TRBJ1-2; no reliable D call. The germline V and J ends were trimmed by 6 bases and 4 bases, with 12 bases remaining between them. Germline lookup yields CDR1 MNHNY and CDR2 SVGAGI (reference sequence). This CDR3 spans 13 amino acids. CDR3 sequence reads: CASSLITGYGYTF. DNA of the CDR3: TGTGCCAGCAGCTTAATAACGGGCTATGGCTACACCTTC.

The V call is TRBV6-1, the J call TRBJ1-2; perhaps TRBD1 as D (6 bases). The germline gives CDR1 MNHNS, CDR2 SASEGT. This CDR3 has 15 amino acids. The V end was cut by 0 bases, the J end by 4 bases, with 12 bases between. This CDR3 is CASSEARGGAYGYTF. The CDR3 nucleotides read TGTGCCAGCAGTGAAGCGCGGGGGGGGGCCTATGGCTACACCTTC.

V gene TRBV28 combines with J gene TRBJ2-7; 10 bases agree with TRBD2. Germline assignment: CDR1 MDHEN and CDR2 SYDVKM. With 5 bases clipped from V and 3 bases from J, the junction kept 7 bases outside the gene matches. The CDR3 loop spans 15 amino acids. CDR3 coding DNA: TGTGCCAGCAGTAAACTACTAGCGGGGAGCTACGAGCAGTACTTC. This encodes CASSKLLAGSYEQYF.

This chain links TRBV6-1 with TRBJ2-3; maybe TRBD1 (5 bases). V was shortened by 2 bases and J by 2 bases, with 11 bases between the two germline ends. CDR1 MNHNS and CDR2 SASEGT come from the germline V gene. The length of the CDR3 is 15 residues. The CDR3 DNA sequence: TGTGCCAGCAGTGAACACACAGGTCTCACAGATACGCAGTATTTT. As protein: CASSEHTGLTDTQYF.

V gene TRBV4-3 combines with J gene TRBJ2-3; TRBD2 aligns across 13 bases. Trimming took 5 bases from V and 5 from J; bases not matched to a gene: 22. CDR3 length: 21 residues. CDR1 and CDR2 (germline): LGHNA, YSLEER. CDR3 DNA: TGCGCCAGCAGCACACGTTGGACTAGCGGGGGACAAACCTCCCTCGGAGATACGCAGTATTTT. The encoded protein is CASSTRWTSGGQTSLGDTQYF.

The chain is built from TRBV29-1 and TRBJ2-5, with 7 bases identical to TRBD2. Germline V gives CDR1 SQVTM, CDR2 ANQGSEA. After removal of 7 bases from V and 5 bases from J, the junction contained 16 bases not matched to a gene. The CDR3 totals 15 residues. The CDR3 nucleotides are TGCAGCGCACCGTTCAGGGCGGGAGCCTGGGAGACCCAGTACTTC. This translates into CSAPFRAGAWETQYF.

CDR3 in DNA: TGCGCCAGCGCTCCGCTAGTCCGGGGAGGAAAGGGCACAGATACGCAGTATTTT. Translating it yields CASAPLVRGGKGTDTQYF. J is TRBJ2-3 and V is TRBV5-1, with D perhaps TRBD2 (6 bases). Trimming took off 7 bases at V and 1 base at J, with 25 bases between the two ends. The CDR3 is 18 residues long. In germline, CDR1 is SGHRS, CDR2 YFSETQ.

The chain combines TRBV27 with TRBJ1-1; the D gene is possibly TRBD1 (6 bases). The germline V gene encodes CDR1 MNHEY and CDR2 SMNVEV (reference sequence). The CDR3 has 14 residues. The V gene lost 4 bases and the J gene lost 1 base, with 10 bases spanning the gap. CDR3 bases: TGTGCCAGCAGTTGGGGAGGGGGGAACACTGAAGCTTTCTTT. Amino acids: CASSWGGGNTEAFF.

J is TRBJ2-7 and V is TRBV5-4; D perhaps matches TRBD2 (5 bases). V lost 1 base and J lost 1, with 9 bases in between. The CDR3 runs 14 residues. In germline, CDR1 is SGHNT, CDR2 YYREEE (reference sequence). The CDR3 DNA reads TGTGCCAGCAGCTTGAGCGGTAGGTCCTACGAGCAGTACTTC. Translation: CASSLSGRSYEQYF.

This clone was counted a few times. The chain joins TRBV7-2 to TRBJ1-6; D is possibly TRBD1 (6 bases). Germline V gives CDR1 SGHTA, CDR2 FQGNSA. Trimming cost V 5 bases and J 4 bases, with 9 bases left between them. The CDR3 is 14 amino acids. CDR3: CASSPGQYNSPLHF. The DNA for the CDR3 is TGTGCCAGCAGCCCGGGACAATATAATTCACCCCTCCACTTT.

The rearrangement uses TRBV19 and TRBJ1-1, with TRBD1 matching over 7 bases. J gave up 4 bases and V 5 bases, and 7 bases lay outside the gene matches. This CDR3 comprises 14 residues. Germline values: CDR1 LNHDA, CDR2 SQIVND (reference sequence). In nucleotides, the CDR3 is TGTGCCAGTAGTGTGGGACAGAGAATCACTGAAGCTTTCTTT. Protein product: CASSVGQRITEAFF.

The V gene is TRBV5-1, the J gene TRBJ2-7; D is possibly TRBD1 (5 bases). V was clipped by 0 bases and J by 0 bases, with 7 bases between them. This CDR3 region has 14 residues. Germline V gene lookup returns CDR1 SGHRS and CDR2 YFSETQ. CDR3 region: CASSLGTYSYEQYF. The CDR3 DNA sequence: TGCGCCAGCAGCTTGGGGACATACTCCTACGAGCAGTACTTC.

The rearrangement uses TRBV7-3 and TRBJ2-3; the D gene is possibly TRBD2 (7 bases). CDR3 length: 16 residues. Germline V lookup: CDR1 SGHTA, CDR2 FQGTGA. V was clipped by 2 bases and J by 3 bases, with 15 bases between them. In nucleotides, the CDR3 is TGTGCCAGCAGCTTAGGCAGGGGAGGGGTAACAGATACGCAGTATTTT. As protein: CASSLGRGGVTDTQYF.

The chain has TRBV11-1 and TRBJ2-7, with TRBD1 as a possible D gene (6 bases). CDR1 and CDR2 (germline): SGHAT, FQDESV (reference sequence). Trimming removed 5 bases from V and 8 bases from J, with 19 bases in between. The CDR3 contains 14 residues. The CDR3 sequence is CASSLPHTTGKQYV. CDR3 in DNA: TGTGCCAGCAGCCTCCCCCACACAACAGGGAAGCAGTACGTC.

The V and J genes are TRBV25-1 and TRBJ2-3; 8 nucleotides match TRBD2. CDR1 and CDR2 (germline): MGHDK, SYGVNS. There are 16 residues in the CDR3. The junction had 7 bases not matched to a gene; V was cut back by 1 base and J by 4 bases. CDR3 amino acids: CASSESGGRIPDTQYF. In nucleotides, the CDR3 is TGTGCCAGCAGTGAATCAGGCGGGAGGATTCCAGATACGCAGTATTTT.

The chain recombines TRBV15 with TRBJ1-5, with 9 bases that match TRBD1. CDR1 and CDR2 (germline): LNHNV, YYDKDF (reference sequence). The CDR3 sequence is 16 residues long. V was clipped by 0 bases and J by 6 bases; unmatched bases: 6. The CDR3 nucleotides are TGTGCCACCAGCAGAGAACAGGGGGCAGGGAGTCAGCCCCAGCATTTT. This codes for CATSREQGAGSQPQHF. Variable domain in full (rest from reference TRBV15 and TRBJ1-5): DAMVIQNPRYQVTQFGKPVTLSCSQTLNHNVMYWYQQKSSQAPKLLFHYYDKDFNNEADTPDNFQSRRPNTSFCFLDIRSPGLGDTAMYLCATSREQGAGSQPQHFGDGTRLSIL.

The gene calls are TRBV29-1 and TRBJ2-5; TRBD2 is a possible D gene (6 bases). The CDR3 runs 12 residues. The V and J ends lost 7 bases and 4 bases respectively, with 13 bases between them. Looked up from germline, CDR1 is SQVTM and CDR2 is ANQGSEA. CDR3 bases: TGCAGCGACGCAGACGGGGGAGAGACCCAGTACTTC. Encoded protein: CSDADGGETQYF.

CDR3 residues: CASSLGGFAGNTIYF. CDR3 in DNA: TGTGCCAGCAGCTTAGGAGGGTTCGCTGGAAACACCATATATTTT. J is TRBJ1-3 and V is TRBV7-9; the D is unclear. From germline, CDR1 is SEHNR and CDR2 FQNEAQ (reference sequence). The CDR3 totals 15 residues. Trimming removed 1 base at V and 2 bases at J, with 9 bases between.

V is TRBV10-3 and J is TRBJ1-1; no clear D gene. This CDR3 comprises 11 residues. In germline, CDR1 is ENHRY, CDR2 SYGVKD. V was shortened by 6 bases and J by 7 bases, with 9 bases between the two germline ends. The CDR3 reads CAISRGDEAFF. CDR3 DNA: TGTGCCATCAGCCGGGGAGATGAAGCTTTCTTT.

This clone was recorded only once. This chain uses TRBV19 with TRBJ2-1; TRBD2 matches 9 bases. Germline CDR1 and CDR2: LNHDA and SQIVND (reference sequence). This CDR3 region has 17 residues. Germline trimming cut 5 bases from V and 10 bases from J; bases unmatched to any gene: 18. The CDR3 sequence: CASSPGWVAGVGGEQFF. The CDR3 nucleotides are TGTGCCAGTAGTCCCGGGTGGGTAGCGGGAGTGGGAGGGGAGCAGTTCTTC.

Concerning this clone itself: One end of the junction is discordant with germline, which a read error may explain. The J gene is TRBJ2-7, the V gene TRBV7-6; D is undetermined. CDR1 and CDR2 (germline): SGHVS, FNYEAQ. The CDR3 length is 14 residues. The CDR3 reads CASSLVLGAYEQYF. The CDR3 nucleotides read TGTGCCAGTAGCTTAGTGCTGGGCGCATACGAGCAGTACTTC.

A few counts support this clone. The chain has TRBV27 and TRBJ1-6; D gene uncertain. Germline-derived CDR1 and CDR2 are MNHEY and SMNVEV (reference sequence). Trimming took off 6 bases at V and 6 bases at J, with 12 bases between the two ends. The CDR3 consists of 14 residues. The CDR3 DNA sequence: TGTGCCAGCAGGAACTTCGCGGGTAATTCACCCCTCCACTTT. Translation gives CASRNFAGNSPLHF.

V is TRBV29-1 and J is TRBJ1-2; D gene ambiguous. CDR3 length: 11 residues. Germline-derived CDR1 and CDR2 are SQVTM and ANQGSEA. The germline V and J ends were trimmed by 2 bases and 3 bases, with 4 bases remaining between them. In DNA, the CDR3 is TGCAGCGTTGAACAGGACTATGGCTACACCTTC. This translates into CSVEQDYGYTF.